These 2 T cell receptor beta chains came from one sample sequenced in a study of control samples from healthy donors and cancer patients. Clones were read by immunoSEQ multiplex PCR, and TCRdb kept only the in-frame ones, dropping some. The table includes some 120,000 clones, around 90% detected once. Sequencing was done on a sample of blood. The receptor set was obtained from a woman in her seventies in good health.

This clone was seen a single time. The rearrangement links TRBV3-1 (or the pseudogene TRBV3-2) to TRBJ1-4; 9 positions match TRBD1. In germline, CDR1 is LGHDT, CDR2 YNNKEL (reference sequence). This CDR3 is 15 amino acids long. J was trimmed by 6 bases and V by 5 bases; bases with no gene match: 7. The CDR3: CASSNLQGAYEKLFF. Written as DNA, the CDR3 is TGTGCCAGCAGCAACCTACAGGGGGCATATGAAAAACTGTTTTTT.

This clone was detected only a few times. V is TRBV6-6 and J is TRBJ2-3; D unresolved. This CDR3 has 12 residues. V lost 5 bases and J 2 bases, leaving 5 bases between the germline ends. Germline assignment: CDR1 MNHNY and CDR2 SVGAGI (reference sequence). CDR3 amino acids: CASSLYTDTQYF. CDR3 coding DNA: TGTGCCAGCAGTCTCTACACAGATACGCAGTATTTT.